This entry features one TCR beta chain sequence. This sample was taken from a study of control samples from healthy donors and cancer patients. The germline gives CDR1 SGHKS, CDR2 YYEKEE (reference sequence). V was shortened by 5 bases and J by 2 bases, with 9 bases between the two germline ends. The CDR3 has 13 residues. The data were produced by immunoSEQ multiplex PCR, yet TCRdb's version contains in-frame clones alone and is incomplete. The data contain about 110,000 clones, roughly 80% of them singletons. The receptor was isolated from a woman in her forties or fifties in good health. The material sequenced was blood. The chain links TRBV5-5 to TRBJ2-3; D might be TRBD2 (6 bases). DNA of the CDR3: TGTGCCAGCAGGGAGGGACCCACAGATACGCAGTATTTT. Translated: CASREGPTDTQYF. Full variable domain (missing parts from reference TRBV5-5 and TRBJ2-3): DAGVTQSPTHLIKTRGQQVTLRCSPISGHKSVSWYQQVLGQGPQFIFQYYEKEERGRGNFPDRFSARQFPNYSSELNVNALLLGDSALYLCASREGPTDTQYFGPGTRLTVL.